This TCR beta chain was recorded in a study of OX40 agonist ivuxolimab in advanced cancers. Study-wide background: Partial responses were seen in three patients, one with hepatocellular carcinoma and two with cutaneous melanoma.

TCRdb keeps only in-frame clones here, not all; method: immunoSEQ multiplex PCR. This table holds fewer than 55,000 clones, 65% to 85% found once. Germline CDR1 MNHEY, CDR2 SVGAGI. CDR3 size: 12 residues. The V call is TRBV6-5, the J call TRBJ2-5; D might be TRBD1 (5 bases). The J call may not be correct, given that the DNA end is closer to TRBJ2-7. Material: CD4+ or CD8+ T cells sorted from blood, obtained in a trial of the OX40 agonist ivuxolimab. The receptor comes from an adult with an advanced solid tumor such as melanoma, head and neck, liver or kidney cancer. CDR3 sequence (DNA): TGTGCCAGCAGATCGACAGAATACGAGCAGTACTTC. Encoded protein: CASRSTEYEQYF.